This TCR beta chain is drawn from a study of cytomegalovirus exposure and HLA in healthy donors. Broader study findings: Later examination showed HLA-associated TCR beta chains had greater clonal expansion than equally common others. Immune exposure information available was restricted to CMV serostatus. Researchers reported in a later analysis that a missense DCLRE1C variant was tied to TCR beta V- and J-gene trimming.

V dropped 4 bases and J dropped 0; count of bases not matched to a gene: 8. Germline assignment: CDR1 MGHRA and CDR2 YSYEKL. The CDR3 extends over 17 amino acids. About this clone: Its cognate antigen is unknown.

The PCR had 60 Vbeta and 13 Jbeta primers. In the authors' methods: Per a later analysis, the number of unique TCR beta chains was around 80 million, of which about 11 million were shared. Sequenced by immunoSEQ multiplex PCR; TCRdb stores in-frame clones only, minus some. The V and J calls and clone size were taken over from that table, and D and trimming were inferred from the DNA. The sample lists around 190,000 clones, about 9% occurring once. The chain links TRBV4-1 to TRBJ1-5, with 8 bases aligning to TRBD1. The TCR sequence derives from a woman aged 25 to 45 in good health and CMV-seropositive. The sequenced material came from PBMCs. The CDR3 region is CASSPRAGGSSNQPQHF. CDR3 nucleotides: TGCGCCAGCAGCCCGAGGGCAGGGGGCAGTAGCAATCAGCCCCAGCATTTT.